The following is a T cell receptor (beta chain) sequence with its context. Its target is not known. The data are from a study of blood T cells in healthy people across ages. Findings of the study overall: More naive CD4+ cells and higher diversity were found in long-lived than in aged donors. Unsorted PBMCs prevented conclusive naive versus antigen-experienced comparison. TCR beta diversity per million T cells fell roughly linearly with age.

Next came a second PCR, run for about 7 to 12 cycles, which used a sample-barcoded 5' primer along with a J-beta primer mix. Every individual sample yielded 2.5 million or more paired-end reads (each containing CDR3). MiXCR, applied by TCRdb to the 5' RACE reads, yields one record per CDR3 protein. The profile covers 850,000 to 1,300,000 distinct CDR3 sequences, with 40% to 50% appearing a single time and 18% taken by the ten largest. Trimming shortened V by 4 bases and J by 6 bases, and 6 bases separated the two germline ends. This CDR3 has 10 residues. CDR1 and CDR2 (germline): SQVTM, ANQGSEA. Sequences were obtained from blood. This clonotype was sampled from a woman in her fifties or sixties in good health. The chain recombines TRBV29-1 with TRBJ1-1, with D perhaps TRBD1 (5 bases). The CDR3 sequence is CSVGGAEAFF. The CDR3 nucleotides are TGCAGCGTTGGGGGGGCTGAAGCTTTCTTT.